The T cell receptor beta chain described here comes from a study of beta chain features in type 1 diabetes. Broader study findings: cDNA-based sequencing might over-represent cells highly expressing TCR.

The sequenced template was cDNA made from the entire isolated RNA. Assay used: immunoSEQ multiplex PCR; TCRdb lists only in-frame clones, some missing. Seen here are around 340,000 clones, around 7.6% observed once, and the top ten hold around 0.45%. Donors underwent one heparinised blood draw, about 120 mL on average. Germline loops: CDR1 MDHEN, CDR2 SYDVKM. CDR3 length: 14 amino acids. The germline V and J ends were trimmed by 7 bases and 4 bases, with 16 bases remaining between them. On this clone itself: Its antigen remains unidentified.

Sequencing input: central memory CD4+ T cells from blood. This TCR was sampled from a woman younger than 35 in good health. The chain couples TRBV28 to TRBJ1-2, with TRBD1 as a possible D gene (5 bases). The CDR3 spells CASTQGGPIYGYTF. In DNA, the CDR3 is TGTGCCAGCACGCAGGGCGGCCCGATCTATGGCTACACCTTC.